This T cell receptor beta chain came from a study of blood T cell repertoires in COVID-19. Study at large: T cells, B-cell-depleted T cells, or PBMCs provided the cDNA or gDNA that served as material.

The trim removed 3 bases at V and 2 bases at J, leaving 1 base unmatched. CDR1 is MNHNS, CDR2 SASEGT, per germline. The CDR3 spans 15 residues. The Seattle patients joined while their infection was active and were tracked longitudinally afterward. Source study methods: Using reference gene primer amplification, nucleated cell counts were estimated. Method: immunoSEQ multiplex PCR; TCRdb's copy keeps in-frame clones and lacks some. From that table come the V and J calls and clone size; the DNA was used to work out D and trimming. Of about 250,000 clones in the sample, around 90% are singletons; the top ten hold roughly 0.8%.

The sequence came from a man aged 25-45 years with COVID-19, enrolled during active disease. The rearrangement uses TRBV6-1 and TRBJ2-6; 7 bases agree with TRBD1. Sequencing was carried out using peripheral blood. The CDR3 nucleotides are TGTGCCAGCAGTGAGAGGGGGCCTGGGGCCAACGTCCTGACTTTC. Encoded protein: CASSERGPGANVLTF.